This record looks at one T cell receptor beta chain sequence and its context. This entry is derived from a study of PD-1 blockade in classical Hodgkin lymphoma. The V gene's germline CDR1 is GTSNPN and CDR2 SVGIG (reference sequence). The CDR3 totals 12 residues. V was pared by 1 base and J by 7 bases, with 7 bases between. Profiling relied on immunoSEQ multiplex PCR, and the TCRdb table lists in-frame clones only, not all of them. Of 40,000 to 60,000 clones listed, 73% are singletons. Exposure to brentuximab vedotin varied, and each patient had relapsed following autologous stem cell transplantation.

This chain uses TRBV30 with TRBJ1-4; no reliable D call. The material was peripheral blood mononuclear cells (PBMCs), obtained before the second cycle of nivolumab. This sequence originates from a human donor with classical Hodgkin lymphoma. In DNA, the CDR3 is TGTGCCTGGAGTGGGGGTGTTGAAAAACTGTTTTTT. Its translation is CAWSGGVEKLFF.